Shown below are 27 T cell receptor beta chains from a single sample sequenced in a study of blood T cell repertoires in COVID-19. Here immunoSEQ multiplex PCR was the method, and the copy in TCRdb shows in-frame clones only, minus some. The sample lists roughly 220,000 clones, about 81% occurring once. Material: peripheral blood. The receptor set was obtained from a woman older than 75 with COVID-19, enrolled during active disease.

The J gene is TRBJ2-7, the V gene TRBV4-2; D remains unclear. Per germline, CDR1 LGHNA and CDR2 YNFKEQ. Trimming removed 0 bases from V and 3 bases from J, with 9 bases in between. CDR3 length: 14 amino acids. For the CDR3, the DNA is TGTGCCAGCAGCCAAGACCCAGTTCTCTACGAGCAGTACTTC. As protein: CASSQDPVLYEQYF.

The genes are TRBV6-5 and TRBJ1-1, with 8 bases that match TRBD1. The ends lost 6 bases at V and 6 bases at J; junction bases unmatched: 6. Germline lookup yields CDR1 MNHEY and CDR2 SVGAGI. This CDR3 region has 13 residues. The CDR3 loop reads CASRHDRGSEAFF. The CDR3 nucleotides read TGTGCCAGCAGGCATGACAGGGGCTCTGAAGCTTTCTTT.

The chain couples TRBV27 to TRBJ1-1, with no clear D. The V and J ends lost 5 bases and 6 bases respectively, with 10 bases between them. Germline V gene data show CDR1 as MNHEY and CDR2 as SMNVEV (reference sequence). This CDR3 spans 12 amino acids. The CDR3 here is CASSLTISEAFF. The CDR3 DNA sequence: TGTGCCAGCAGTCTCACAATTTCTGAAGCTTTCTTT.

This chain joins TRBV2 and TRBJ2-4; a weak D match, TRBD2 (6 bases). Trimming removed 8 bases at V and 9 bases at J, with 23 bases between. Germline CDR1 and CDR2: SNHLY and FYNNEI. This CDR3 comprises 15 residues. As DNA, the CDR3 is TGTGCCAGCTTCCCCCGCGGGGTTGGAGACCGCATTCAGTACTTC. Amino acids: CASFPRGVGDRIQYF.

This chain connects TRBV18 to TRBJ1-1; possibly TRBD1 for D (5 bases). From germline, CDR1 is KGHSH and CDR2 LQKENI. CDR3 length: 13 amino acids. V was pared by 3 bases and J by 5 bases, with 10 bases between. The CDR3 region has the DNA TGTGCCAGCTCACCGATCCGGGGGACTGAAGCTTTCTTT. It specifies CASSPIRGTEAFF.

This chain links TRBV10-3 with TRBJ1-1, with D perhaps matching TRBD1 (5 bases). The V gene lost 6 bases and the J gene lost 1 base, with 12 bases spanning the gap. CDR3 length: 14 residues. Germline values: CDR1 ENHRY, CDR2 SYGVKD. CDR3 loop: CAISQQVSNTEAFF. The CDR3 DNA reads as TGTGCCATCAGCCAACAGGTGTCGAACACTGAAGCTTTCTTT.

The chain recombines TRBV7-2 with TRBJ1-1, with 8 bases lining up with TRBD1. The CDR3 has 13 residues. V shed 5 bases and J 4 bases; nucleotides not matched to a gene: 3. Germline V lookup: CDR1 SGHTA, CDR2 FQGNSA. The CDR3 DNA sequence: TGTGCCAGCAGCGCAGACAGGGGCACTGAAGCTTTCTTT. As protein: CASSADRGTEAFF.

This clone was recorded only once. This chain connects TRBV6-5 to TRBJ1-1; perhaps TRBD1 as D (5 bases). This CDR3 is 13 amino acids long. V gave up 4 bases and J gave up 1 base, with 7 bases separating them. Germline V lookup: CDR1 MNHEY, CDR2 SVGAGI. The CDR3 nucleotides read TGTGCCAGCAGTTTAGGACAGAACACTGAAGCTTTCTTT. Protein sequence: CASSLGQNTEAFF.

This clone was seen once. The CDR3 coding sequence is TGTGCCAGCAGCCCGGCTACAGGGGGGAACACTGAAGCTTTCTTT. This sequence encodes CASSPATGGNTEAFF. The rearrangement uses TRBV14 and TRBJ1-1; 8 bases align to TRBD1. The germline CDR1 and CDR2 sequences are SGHDN and FVKESK. J lost 1 base, V lost 4 bases, and 5 bases had no gene match. This CDR3 has 15 residues.

The sample holds one count of this clone. This rearrangement joins TRBV25-1 to TRBJ2-5, with D possibly being TRBD2 (6 bases). Germline V gene lookup returns CDR1 MGHDK and CDR2 SYGVNS. V dropped 2 bases and J dropped 9 bases, with 19 bases sitting between them. The CDR3 length is 15 residues. The CDR3 protein is CASSEEWGLGVSQYF. CDR3 coding DNA: TGTGCCAGCAGTGAAGAGTGGGGACTTGGTGTTTCCCAGTACTTC.

With regard to this clone: An end of the junction does not agree with germline; a read error may underlie this. V and J are TRBV7-7 and TRBJ1-5; TRBD1 is a possible D gene (6 bases). Germline values: CDR1 SSHAT, CDR2 FNYEAQ (reference sequence). This CDR3 comprises 15 residues. Written as DNA, the CDR3 is TGTGCTAGCAGCTTAGAGAATCAGGGGATTCAGCCCCAGCATTTT. Its protein product is CASSLENQGIQPQHF.

The rearrangement uses TRBV7-8 and TRBJ2-1; 10 bases are shared with TRBD2. Germline V gene sequence: CDR1 SGHVS, CDR2 FQNEAQ. V lost 5 bases, J lost 6 bases, and 7 bases stayed unmatched. The CDR3 consists of 15 residues. CDR3 nucleotide sequence: TGTGCCAGCAGCCGAGGGGCTAGCGGGAGCAATGAGCAGTTCTTC. Amino acids: CASSRGASGSNEQFF.

V gene TRBV11-2 combines with J gene TRBJ1-2; 7 positions match TRBD1. This CDR3 contains 14 residues. V lost 3 bases and J lost 6; bases outside the gene matches: 7. Germline CDR1 SGHAT, CDR2 FQNNGV. This chain's CDR3 is CASSFVRGRHGYTF. The DNA for the CDR3 is TGTGCCAGCAGCTTTGTAAGGGGGCGTCATGGCTACACCTTC.

The chain employs TRBV14 and TRBJ2-7; no clear D. V was cut by 0 bases and J by 2 bases, with 11 bases left in between. Germline CDR1 SGHDN, CDR2 FVKESK. The CDR3 runs to 15 residues. This CDR3 is CASSQDRVRAYEQYF. CDR3 coding DNA: TGTGCCAGCAGCCAAGACCGGGTGAGAGCCTACGAGCAGTACTTC.

The rearrangement uses TRBV27 and TRBJ1-4; D unresolved. Germline values: CDR1 MNHEY, CDR2 SMNVEV (reference sequence). The V and J ends lost 5 bases and 10 bases respectively, with 17 bases between them. The CDR3 loop spans 14 amino acids. Written as DNA, the CDR3 is TGTGCCAGCAGTCTTCAGGTGTCCTTGGGAAAACTGTTTTTT. Its protein product is CASSLQVSLGKLFF. Looking up the rest from reference TRBV27 and TRBJ1-4 gives the full variable domain: EAQVTQNPRYLITVTGKKLTVTCSQNMNHEYMSWYRQDPGLGLRQIYYSMNVEVTDKGDVPEGYKVSRKEKRNFPLILESPSPNQTSLYFCASSLQVSLGKLFFGSGTQLSVL.

This chain uses TRBV5-1 with TRBJ2-3, with D perhaps matching TRBD2 (6 bases). The CDR3 has 15 amino acids. The V and J ends lost 6 bases and 2 bases respectively, with 16 bases between them. Germline V gives CDR1 SGHRS, CDR2 YFSETQ. The CDR3 coding sequence is TGCGCCAGCAACCGCGTCACTAGCTCCACAGATACGCAGTATTTT. This translates into CASNRVTSSTDTQYF.

The chain links TRBV28 to TRBJ2-7, with 7 bases fitting TRBD2. Germline V lookup: CDR1 MDHEN, CDR2 SYDVKM. This CDR3 is built from 15 residues. V was clipped by 8 bases and J by 0 bases; unmatched bases: 10. The chain's CDR3 is CASRMGASGSYEQYF. CDR3 sequence (DNA): TGTGCCAGCCGCATGGGCGCTAGCGGCTCCTACGAGCAGTACTTC.

V is TRBV5-1 and J is TRBJ1-2, with 7 positions matching TRBD1. The germline V gene encodes CDR1 SGHRS and CDR2 YFSETQ. V lost 5 bases to trimming and J lost 4 bases; unmatched junction nucleotides: 11. This CDR3 spans 15 amino acids. CDR3 sequence reads: CASSPTPGQTYGYTF. For the CDR3, the DNA is TGCGCCAGCAGTCCAACCCCGGGACAGACCTATGGCTACACCTTC.

This clone occurred a few times. The identical CDR3 is also encoded by other nucleotide sequences in the sample. The rearrangement uses TRBV3-1 (or the pseudogene TRBV3-2) and TRBJ2-1; the match to TRBD2 covers 11 bases. V shed 6 bases and J 4 bases; nucleotides not matched to a gene: 5. The CDR3 is 15 residues long. The germline V gene encodes CDR1 LGHDT and CDR2 YNNKEL (reference sequence). CDR3 loop: CASSPGLAEYNEQFF. The CDR3 DNA sequence: TGTGCCAGCAGTCCGGGACTAGCGGAGTACAATGAGCAGTTCTTC.

The chain is built from TRBV19 and TRBJ2-7; D not resolved. This CDR3 comprises 13 residues. V shed 4 bases and J shed 6 bases, with 13 bases lying between them. CDR1 and CDR2 (germline): LNHDA, SQIVND (reference sequence). CDR3 coding DNA: TGTGCCAGTAGTACTCCCCAGGAACGCGAGCAGTACTTC. Protein: CASSTPQEREQYF. Looking up the rest from reference TRBV19 and TRBJ2-7 gives the full variable domain: DGGITQSPKYLFRKEGQNVTLSCEQNLNHDAMYWYRQDPGQGLRLIYYSQIVNDFQKGDIAEGYSVSREKKESFPLTVTSAQKNPTAFYLCASSTPQEREQYFGPGTRLTVT.

The chain couples TRBV25-1 to TRBJ2-1; 8 bases align to TRBD1. J lost 1 base, V lost 4 bases, and 6 bases had no gene match. The CDR3 spans 16 residues. The germline gives CDR1 MGHDK, CDR2 SYGVNS. CDR3 region: CASSGDRGRSYNEQFF. CDR3 coding DNA: TGTGCCAGCAGTGGAGACAGGGGAAGGTCCTACAATGAGCAGTTCTTC.

V is TRBV7-3 and J is TRBJ1-2, with D unresolved. Germline lookup yields CDR1 SGHTA and CDR2 FQGTGA. With 4 bases removed from V and 8 bases from J, the gap between germline ends came to 20 bases. The CDR3 consists of 15 residues. CDR3 sequence reads: CASSSIPSSTGGYTF. CDR3 bases: TGTGCCAGCAGCTCCATTCCCTCCAGTACGGGAGGCTACACCTTC.

The CDR3 DNA is TGTGCCAGCTCACCATATCGGGAGGACTACACCTTC. Protein product: CASSPYREDYTF. The chain is built from TRBV18 and TRBJ1-2; the D is unclear. V was shortened by 2 bases and J by 10 bases, with 11 bases between the two germline ends. The CDR3 totals 12 residues. Germline lookup yields CDR1 KGHSH and CDR2 LQKENI.

The CDR3 region is CASSGQGRYNEQFF. The DNA of the CDR3 is TGTGCCAGCTCTGGGCAGGGAAGGTACAATGAGCAGTTCTTC. The chain employs TRBV2 and TRBJ2-1; possibly TRBD1 for D (5 bases). The CDR3 covers 14 residues. CDR1 and CDR2 from the germline V gene are SNHLY and FYNNEI. V lost 8 bases and J lost 4, with 15 bases in between.

Written as DNA, the CDR3 is TGTGCCAGCAGCCTAGGAGGACAGGGGGCGAGGGAGCAGTACTTC. This encodes CASSLGGQGAREQYF. The V and J genes are TRBV7-2 and TRBJ2-7; 11 bases fit TRBD1. This CDR3 region has 15 residues. The germline V gene encodes CDR1 SGHTA and CDR2 FQGNSA. V dropped 5 bases and J dropped 7; count of bases not matched to a gene: 10. The variable domain in full, with the rest retrieved from reference TRBV7-2 and TRBJ2-7, is GAGVSQSPSNKVTEKGKDVELRCDPISGHTALYWYRQSLGQGLEFLIYFQGNSAPDKSGLPSDRFSAERTGGSVSTLTIQRTQQEDSAVYLCASSLGGQGAREQYFGPGTRLTVT.

The chain is built from TRBV29-1 and TRBJ1-2, with 10 bases lining up with TRBD1. This CDR3 contains 13 residues. V trimming: 4 bases; J trimming: 6 bases; junction bases outside the gene matches: 5. Per the germline V gene, CDR1 is SQVTM and CDR2 is ANQGSEA. CDR3 coding DNA: TGCAGCGTTGCCCGGACAGGGGGAAATGGCTACACCTTC. Protein sequence: CSVARTGGNGYTF. The full variable domain, completed using reference TRBV29-1 and TRBJ1-2, is SAVISQKPSRDICQRGTSLTIQCQVDSQVTMMFWYRQQPGQSLTLIATANQGSEATYESGFVIDKFPISRPNLTFSTLTVSNMSPEDSSIYLCSVARTGGNGYTFGSGTRLTVV.

The chain carries TRBV7-9 and TRBJ2-1; 7 bases align to TRBD1. The CDR3 loop spans 14 amino acids. J lost 10 bases, V lost 1 base, and 7 bases had no gene match. Germline CDR1 reads SEHNR; CDR2 reads FQNEAQ (reference sequence). The CDR3 here is CASSLELWGQEQFF. The CDR3, as DNA: TGTGCCAGCAGCTTAGAACTATGGGGACAGGAGCAGTTCTTC.